The 16 T cell receptor beta chains given below trace back to one sample, sequenced in a study of T-cell reconstitution after alpha-beta-depleted transplantation in children. Preparation of the TCRbeta library involved a method that used unique molecular identifiers. TCRdb recomputed calls from the PCR reads with MiXCR, one row per CDR3 protein. The sample carries under 850,000 distinct CDR3 sequences, roughly 13% recorded once. The specimen comprised PBMCs, sampled before TCRalphabeta/CD19-depleted stem cell transplant. Source of these receptors: a girl aged 2 to 9 with congenital amegakaryocytic thrombocytopenia, due to receive a stem cell transplant.

At least ten counts were recorded for this clonotype. This chain joins TRBV12-3 or TRBV12-4 and TRBJ2-5; no clear D. Between the trimmed V and J ends, which lost 4 bases and 5 bases, there was a span of 11 bases. CDR3 length: 13 residues. CDR3 loop: CASSSRLRETQYF. The CDR3, as DNA: TGTGCCAGCAGTTCCAGACTGAGGGAGACCCAGTACTTC.

This clonotype was observed a few times. V is TRBV5-1 and J is TRBJ2-1; 8 nucleotides agree with TRBD2. Unmatched junction bases numbered 13, after V lost 2 bases and J lost 12 bases. Germline V lookup: CDR1 SGHRS, CDR2 YFSETQ. The CDR3 contains 15 residues. CDR3 sequence reads: CASSFISGGPGGQFF. Written as DNA, the CDR3 is TGCGCCAGCAGCTTTATTTCGGGAGGGCCAGGAGGGCAGTTCTTC. Full variable domain (missing parts from reference TRBV5-1 and TRBJ2-1): KAGVTQTPRYLIKTRGQQVTLSCSPISGHRSVSWYQQTPGQGLQFLFEYFSETQRNKGNFPGRFSGRQFSNSRSEMNVSTLELGDSALYLCASSFISGGPGGQFFGPGTRLTVL.

The chain is built from TRBV30 and TRBJ2-1; unclear D gene. V lost 2 bases and J lost 5, with 4 bases in between. Per germline, CDR1 GTSNPN and CDR2 SVGIG (reference sequence). The CDR3 loop spans 11 amino acids. CDR3 sequence: CAWSSHNEQFF. Written as DNA, the CDR3 is TGTGCCTGGAGTTCACACAATGAGCAGTTCTTC.

CDR3 sequence (DNA): TGTGCCAGCAGGAGGATATCATTTCCAGGGCGGGGGGAGACCCAGTACTTC. It is translated as CASRRISFPGRGETQYF. The chain carries TRBV7-9 and TRBJ2-5; TRBD2 matches at 7 bases. The length of the CDR3 is 17 residues. Germline trimming cut 6 bases from V and 5 bases from J; bases unmatched to any gene: 18. Germline values: CDR1 SEHNR, CDR2 FQNEAQ (reference sequence). Full variable domain (outside the CDR3, taken from reference TRBV7-9 and TRBJ2-5): DTGVSQNPRHKITKRGQNVTFRCDPISEHNRLYWYRQTLGQGPEFLTYFQNEAQLEKSRLLSDRFSAERPKGSFSTLEIQRTEQGDSAMYLCASRRISFPGRGETQYFGPGTRLLVL.

This clonotype was detected ten times or more. J is TRBJ1-4 and V is TRBV29-1, with D perhaps matching TRBD1 (5 bases). This CDR3 is 13 amino acids long. Germline assignment: CDR1 SQVTM and CDR2 ANQGSEA. With 4 bases removed from V and 4 bases from J, the gap between germline ends came to 10 bases. The CDR3 DNA sequence: TGCAGCGTTGCGAGACAGAGTAATGAAAAACTGTTTTTT. It is translated as CSVARQSNEKLFF. Based on the CDR3 plus reference TRBV29-1 and TRBJ1-4, the full variable domain is SAVISQKPSRDICQRGTSLTIQCQVDSQVTMMFWYRQQPGQSLTLIATANQGSEATYESGFVIDKFPISRPNLTFSTLTVSNMSPEDSSIYLCSVARQSNEKLFFGSGTQLSVL.

The sample holds many counts of this clonotype. The V gene is TRBV7-3, the J gene TRBJ2-1, with 15 bases aligning to TRBD2. Germline-derived CDR1 and CDR2 are SGHTA and FQGTGA. The CDR3 is made up of 15 amino acids. The trim removed 1 base at V and 13 bases at J, leaving 5 bases unmatched. CDR3 DNA sequence: TGTGCCAGCAGCTTAAGTCCGGGACTAGCGGGAGGTCAGTTCTTC. This codes for CASSLSPGLAGGQFF.

This clonotype was seen a few times. V usage is TRBV6-2 or TRBV6-3 and J usage is TRBJ2-3; either TRBD1 or TRBD2 may supply D (5 bases each). Germline V gene sequence: CDR1 MNHEY, CDR2 SVGEGT. V was clipped by 2 bases and J by 6 bases, with 9 bases between them. This CDR3 has 13 amino acids. The DNA of the CDR3 is TGTGCCAGCAGTTACACGGGGCTCGATACGCAGTATTTT. This translates into CASSYTGLDTQYF.

This clonotype was seen a few times. This may be a read error: a much more frequent sequence differs by one nucleotide. The chain is built from TRBV7-3 and TRBJ1-1, with unresolved D. Trimming removed 2 bases at V and 4 bases at J, with 8 bases between. Germline CDR1 reads SGHTA; CDR2 reads FQGTGA. This CDR3 comprises 13 residues. CDR3 loop: CASSLWESTEAFF. CDR3 nucleotides: TGTGCCAGCAGCTTATGGGAGAGCACTGAAGCTTTCTTT.

This clonotype was found a few times. This rearrangement joins TRBV12-3 or TRBV12-4 to TRBJ1-5; 8 bases are a match to TRBD1. V shed 6 bases and J 7 bases; nucleotides not matched to a gene: 11. The CDR3 sequence is 15 residues long. The CDR3 bases are TGTGCCAGCAGCCCGACAGGGGCCCTGGGGCAGCCCCAGCATTTT. Translated: CASSPTGALGQPQHF.

The table lists this clonotype with many counts. The chain uses TRBV20-1 and TRBJ2-4; TRBD1 might be the D (6 bases). CDR1 DFQATT and CDR2 SNEGSKA come from the germline V gene (reference sequence). This CDR3 comprises 17 residues. V lost 3 bases, J lost 6 bases, and 24 bases lay in between. For the CDR3, the DNA is TGCAGTGCTAGTATTCACGGCAGGGGACGAGGGGGAAACATTCAGTACTTC. Protein: CSASIHGRGRGGNIQYF.

The chain joins TRBV4-1 to TRBJ2-2; 7 bases line up with TRBD1. With 0 bases clipped from V and 3 bases from J, the junction kept 10 bases outside the gene matches. CDR3 length equals 18 residues. Germline CDR1 is MGHRA and CDR2 is YSYEKL. The CDR3 DNA follows: TGCGCCAGCAGCCAAGATCCGAGACAGGGATACTACACCGGGGAGCTGTTTTTT. Amino acids: CASSQDPRQGYYTGELFF.

Note on this clonotype: Since a much larger clone is just one base distant, this may be a read error. Here the CDR3 reads CASSLWAGGTYKQYF. CDR3 DNA sequence: TGCGCCAGCAGCTTGTGGGCGGGGGGGACCTACAAGCAGTACTTC. The chain uses TRBV5-1 and TRBJ2-7, with 9 positions matching TRBD2. CDR3 length: 15 amino acids. Germline V gives CDR1 SGHRS, CDR2 YFSETQ. The full variable domain, with the rest looked up from reference TRBV5-1 and TRBJ2-7, is KAGVTQTPRYLIKTRGQQVTLSCSPISGHRSVSWYQQTPGQGLQFLFEYFSETQRNKGNFPGRFSGRQFSNSRSEMNVSTLELGDSALYLCASSLWAGGTYKQYFGPGTRLTVT.

At least ten counts were recorded for this clonotype. This chain uses TRBV21-1 with TRBJ2-5. TRBV21-1 is noted as a pseudogene. The CDR3 loop spans 16 amino acids. DNA of the CDR3: TGTGCCAGCAGCAAAGTAGGAGAGATCCGTCGAGAGACCCAGTACTTC. Protein product: CASSKVGEIRRETQYF.

This clonotype was picked up many times. This chain links TRBV5-4 with TRBJ2-1; 10 bases are shared with TRBD2. The CDR3 has 18 residues. Germline CDR1 reads SGHNT; CDR2 reads YYREEE (reference sequence). V shed 2 bases and J 0 bases; nucleotides not matched to a gene: 8. CDR3 in DNA: TGTGCCAGCAGCTTATTAGCGGGAGGAACTAGCTCCTACAATGAGCAGTTCTTC. Its protein product is CASSLLAGGTSSYNEQFF.

This clonotype came up many times. The rearrangement links TRBV5-5 to TRBJ2-5, with 9 bases identical to TRBD1. The CDR3 contains 16 residues. From germline, CDR1 is SGHKS and CDR2 YYEKEE (reference sequence). J gave up 0 bases and V 3 bases, and 6 bases lay outside the gene matches. CDR3 amino acids: CASSSGQGIYQETQYF. The CDR3 nucleotides are TGTGCCAGCAGCTCTGGACAGGGGATATACCAAGAGACCCAGTACTTC.

Ten or more counts support this clonotype. CDR3 in DNA: TGTGCCAGCACCCCAGGGCCGGCGAATGAGCAGTTCTTC. Protein sequence: CASTPGPANEQFF. V usage is TRBV9 and J usage is TRBJ2-1; a weak D match, TRBD1 (5 bases). Germline V lookup: CDR1 SGDLS, CDR2 YYNGEE. The CDR3 consists of 13 residues. Deletions cut 6 bases from V and 7 bases from J, with 14 bases between.